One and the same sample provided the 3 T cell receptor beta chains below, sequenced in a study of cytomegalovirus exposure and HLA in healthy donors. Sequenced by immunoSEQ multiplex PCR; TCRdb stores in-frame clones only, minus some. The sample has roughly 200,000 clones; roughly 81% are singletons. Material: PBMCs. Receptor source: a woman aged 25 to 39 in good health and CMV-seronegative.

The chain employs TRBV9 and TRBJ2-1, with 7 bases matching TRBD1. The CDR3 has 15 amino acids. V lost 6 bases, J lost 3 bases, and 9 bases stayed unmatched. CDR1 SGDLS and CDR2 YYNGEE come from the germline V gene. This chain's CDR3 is CASNRQGNVYNEQFF. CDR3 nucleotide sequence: TGTGCCAGCAACCGACAGGGAAACGTCTACAATGAGCAGTTCTTC.

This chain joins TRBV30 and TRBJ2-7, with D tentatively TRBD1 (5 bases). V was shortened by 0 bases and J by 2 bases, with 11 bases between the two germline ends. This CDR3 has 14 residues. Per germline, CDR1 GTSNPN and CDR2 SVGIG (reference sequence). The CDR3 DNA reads TGTGCCTGGAGTGTAAGGGGTCGGGCCTACGAGCAGTACTTC. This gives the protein CAWSVRGRAYEQYF.

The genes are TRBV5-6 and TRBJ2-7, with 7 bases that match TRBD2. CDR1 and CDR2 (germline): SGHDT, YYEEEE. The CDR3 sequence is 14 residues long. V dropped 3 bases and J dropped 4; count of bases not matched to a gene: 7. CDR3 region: CASSSSGGGYEQYF. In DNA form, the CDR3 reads TGTGCCAGCAGCTCCTCGGGGGGTGGTTACGAGCAGTACTTC.